The present TCR beta chain was sequenced within a study of cytomegalovirus exposure and HLA in healthy donors listed by TCRdb under 2017. A note on the overall study: A later analysis indicated that the 90 to 150 validation repertoires were generated on the platform also employed for the approximately 690 repertoires of the first cohort. To predict cytomegalovirus infection status, the study brought together high-throughput TCR immunosequencing, statistical association of individual TCRs with disease status, and machine learning. The aim of the study was to test whether cataloging public T cell receptors could identify signatures of past pathogen exposure. Along with the roughly 700-subject first cohort, a separate validation cohort of some 130 different subjects was used.

The CDR3 measures 17 amino acids from cysteine to phenylalanine. This entry keeps only the CDR3 DNA: 51 bases, framed from base 1. CDR1 and CDR2 were assigned from the germline V gene as SGHRS and YFSETQ. Germline trimming: 6 bases from V, 5 bases from J; junction bases outside gene matches: 10. The donors belonged to the validation cohort of over a hundred subjects, which was separate from the approximately 680-subject first cohort. The paper as a whole reports these results and caveats: Subsequent analysis determined that TCRs grouped into clusters in the first cohort also showed a tendency toward co-occurrence across the roughly 110 validation repertoires, and 85% to 95% of cluster scores exceeded 0. The authors suggested that the approach could potentially be generalized to other disease states and immunological phenotypes. In vitro tests confirmed that three of the cytomegalovirus-associated TCR beta chains recognize cytomegalovirus antigens. The classifier was reported to diagnose cytomegalovirus status with high specificity and sensitivity in both the original cohort and the validation cohort. All 120 or so repertoires were used to score co-occurrence in the validation cohort in a later analysis, because that analysis had no HLA typing for the cohort. Most TCR sequences were observed very rarely across donors, whereas some public TCRs were present in many individuals. In the study, 150 to 200 TCR beta chains were listed as associated with cytomegalovirus.

The library came from the immunoSEQ multiplex PCR assay. The original methods were these. A statistical classification framework was built to diagnose cytomegalovirus status from the catalog of TCR beta chain sequences. Held by TCRdb, this immuneACCESS table contains in-frame sequences only and omits some clones. Under half of the omission traces to an unresolved V gene where checked; the cause of the rest is unknown. V and J calls and clone size are given by that table; D and trimming were obtained from the DNA. The sample profile shows approximately 280,000 clones; approximately 87% of them were found once. Approximately 0.94% of the sample rests with the top ten. A remark on this clone: Its antigen remains undetermined. Nothing much larger sits one base from this clone, and base qualities are not available.

Here the chain combines TRBV5-1 and TRBJ2-5; TRBD2 agrees with 16 junctional bases. The TCR comes from a woman aged 18 to 35 in good health and CMV-seronegative. The sample comprised PBMCs. CDR3 protein: CASNSGTSGRAWETQYF. DNA sequence: TGCGCCAGCAACTCCGGGACTAGCGGGAGGGCTTGGGAGACCCAGTACTTC.